A selection of T cell receptor beta chains follows, all from one sample in a study of T cell responses to AZD1222 COVID-19 vaccine. Generated by immunoSEQ multiplex PCR, the TCRdb table keeps only in-frame clones and is missing some. Counted here are tens of thousands of clones, 80% to 90% occurring once; the ten biggest clones make up 12%. Sample: peripheral blood, taken 28 days after the second AZD1222 dose. Receptors originate from an adult who received the AZD1222 COVID-19 vaccine. CDR3s include the opening cysteine and the closing phenylalanine or tryptophan. The order of the fields is J gene, D gene, clone size, V gene, CDR3 protein, CDR3 DNA. D genes are given only for firm matches. Not every row has a clone size; where given, it reads once, few, many or a size class.

TRBJ2-7 NA NA TRBV7-9 CASSLWQGFDEQYF TGTGCCAGCAGCTTATGGCAGGGGTTTGACGAGCAGTACTTC
TRBJ1-2 NA NA TRBV5-6 CASSPRSRYGYTF TGTGCCAGCAGTCCGCGGTCCCGCTATGGCTACACCTTC
TRBJ2-1 NA few TRBV5-1 CASSWGPGQTEQFF TGCGCCAGCAGCTGGGGACCTGGACAAACCGAGCAGTTCTTC
TRBJ1-5 NA NA TRBV24-1 CATSDLTLSDSGWLQHF TGTGCCACCAGTGATTTGACTTTAAGCGACAGTGGATGGCTCCAGCATTTT
TRBJ2-3 TRBD2 NA TRBV10-3 CAISEGRGRATDTQYF TGTGCCATCAGTGAGGGGCGCGGGAGGGCCACAGATACGCAGTATTTT
TRBJ2-1 TRBD2 NA TRBV19 CASKAGSDEQFF TGTGCCAGTAAAGCGGGAAGCGATGAGCAGTTCTTC
TRBJ1-6 NA NA TRBV19 CASSITGGNSPLHF TGTGCCAGTAGTATAACTGGGGGAAACTCACCCCTCCACTTT
TRBJ2-5 NA NA TRBV11-3 CASSLVEQETQYF TGTGCCAGCAGCTTAGTGGAGCAAGAGACCCAGTACTTC
TRBJ2-1 TRBD2 NA TRBV29-1 CSGGETGRVYNEQFF TGCAGCGGGGGAGAGACCGGGAGGGTTTACAATGAGCAGTTCTTC
TRBJ1-6 NA NA TRBV3-1/TRBV3-2 CASSHSRQLNSPLHF TGTGCCAGCAGCCATTCACGGCAGCTTAATTCACCCCTCCACTTT
TRBJ2-2 TRBD2 NA TRBV7-2 CASSPRLAHGELFF TGTGCCAGCAGCCCTCGACTAGCACACGGGGAGCTGTTTTTT
TRBJ1-1 NA NA TRBV12-3/TRBV12-4 CASRYTVSTEAFF TGTGCCAGCAGGTATACCGTGAGCACTGAAGCTTTCTTT
TRBJ1-1 NA NA TRBV6-5 CASSYSTIGQIGQAFF TGTGCCAGCAGTTACTCGACGATCGGACAGATAGGTCAAGCTTTCTTT
TRBJ2-4 NA NA TRBV18 CASSPLPSSLAKNIQYF TGTGCCAGCTCACCACTTCCGAGTTCACTAGCCAAAAACATTCAGTACTTC
TRBJ1-1 NA NA TRBV29-1 CSVLEGGVNTEAFF TGCAGCGTTTTGGAGGGGGGCGTGAACACTGAAGCTTTCTTT
TRBJ1-2 NA NA TRBV5-1 CASSLAGSPADGYTF TGCGCCAGCAGCTTGGCCGGCAGCCCGGCTGATGGCTACACCTTC
TRBJ2-3 TRBD2 large TRBV29-1 CSARGGPDTQYF TGCTCCGCCCGGGGAGGGCCAGATACGCAGTATTTT
TRBJ1-2 NA NA TRBV11-2 CASSQDLGSYGYTF TGTGCCAGCAGCCAGGATCTGGGGTCCTATGGCTACACCTTC
TRBJ2-5 TRBD2 NA TRBV20-1 CSASTSGGKKETQYF TGCAGTGCTAGTACTAGCGGGGGAAAAAAAGAGACCCAGTACTTC
TRBJ2-6 NA NA TRBV28 CASSLVGSTGANVLTF TGTGCCAGCAGTTTAGTGGGCTCCACTGGGGCCAACGTCCTGACTTTC
TRBJ2-3 NA NA TRBV5-8 CASYLGGWATDTQYF TGTGCCAGCTACCTGGGGGGTTGGGCCACAGATACGCAGTATTTT
TRBJ2-2 TRBD2 NA TRBV7-2 CASSYGGAWAGELFF TGTGCCAGCAGCTACGGGGGGGCCTGGGCCGGGGAGCTGTTTTTT
TRBJ2-1 TRBD2 NA TRBV19 CASSIGGLEHNEQFF TGTGCCAGTAGTATTGGGGGACTAGAACATAATGAGCAGTTCTTC
TRBJ1-1 NA NA TRBV21-1 CASSAAIQGTTEAFF TGTGCCAGCAGCGCGGCTATACAGGGTACCACTGAAGCTTTCTTT
TRBJ2-1 NA NA TRBV7-2 CASSSGLGHNEQFF TGTGCCAGCAGCTCTGGACTCGGCCACAATGAGCAGTTCTTC
TRBJ2-7 TRBD2 NA TRBV3-1/TRBV3-2 CASSQGGASGRYEQYF TGTGCCAGCAGCCAAGGAGGGGCTAGCGGGAGATACGAGCAGTACTTC
TRBJ1-5 TRBD1 NA TRBV27 CASSPRGTDHSNQPQHF TGTGCCAGCAGTCCAAGAGGGACAGACCATAGCAATCAGCCCCAGCATTTT
TRBJ2-3 NA NA TRBV19 CASSASDTQYF TGTGCCAGTAGTGCCTCAGATACGCAGTATTTT
TRBJ2-3 TRBD1 NA TRBV5-1 CASSGGTGKVTDTQYF TGCGCCAGCAGCGGCGGGACAGGGAAGGTCACAGATACGCAGTATTTT
TRBJ2-6 TRBD1 NA TRBV5-1 CASSSGQAGANVLTF TGCGCCAGCAGCTCTGGACAGGCTGGGGCCAACGTCCTGACTTTC
TRBJ1-3 NA NA TRBV6-5 CASRKGPSAGNTIYF TGTGCCAGCAGGAAGGGGCCCTCCGCTGGAAACACCATATATTTT
TRBJ2-1 NA NA TRBV3-1/TRBV3-2 CASSHWEPRYNEQFF TGTGCCAGCAGCCATTGGGAACCTCGGTACAATGAGCAGTTCTTC
TRBJ1-5 TRBD1 NA TRBV19 CASSTGRLGQGSQPQHF TGTGCCAGTAGTACGGGTCGGTTAGGACAGGGATCTCAGCCCCAGCATTTT
TRBJ1-3 NA NA TRBV5-5 CASSYDRTGNTIYF TGTGCCAGCAGCTATGACAGAACTGGAAACACCATATATTTT
TRBJ1-5 NA NA TRBV5-6 CASSLWDQPQHF TGTGCCAGCAGCTTATGGGATCAGCCCCAGCATTTT
TRBJ2-1 TRBD1 NA TRBV28 CASRKETGFGFNEQFF TGTGCCAGCAGGAAGGAGACAGGGTTTGGTTTCAATGAGCAGTTCTTC
TRBJ1-5 NA NA TRBV19 CASSPEVRQPQHF TGTGCCAGTAGCCCCGAAGTACGGCAGCCCCAGCATTTT
TRBJ1-1 NA NA TRBV6-5 CASRWMRNTEAFF TGTGCCAGCAGGTGGATGAGGAACACTGAAGCTTTCTTT
TRBJ2-7 NA NA TRBV14 CASSQDRRTAQYF TGTGCCAGCAGCCAAGATCGGCGCACCGCTCAGTACTTC
TRBJ2-1 TRBD2 once TRBV7-2 CASSLVSSGRWSSYNEQFF TGTGCCAGCAGCTTAGTGTCTAGCGGGCGGTGGAGCTCCTACAATGAGCAGTTCTTC
TRBJ1-6 NA NA TRBV27 CASRFRDGELSLHF TGTGCCAGCAGATTTAGGGACGGAGAATTGTCCCTCCACTTT
TRBJ1-5 NA once TRBV19 CASSIYFRVDQPQHF TGTGCCAGTAGTATCTATTTTCGGGTTGATCAGCCCCAGCATTTT
TRBJ2-7 TRBD1 NA TRBV6-1 CASSEPWDRLNNEQYF TGTGCCAGCAGTGAACCGTGGGACAGGCTCAACAACGAGCAGTACTTC
TRBJ1-4 TRBD1 NA TRBV15 CATSRENQLGTAGGKLFF TGTGCCACCAGCAGAGAAAACCAATTGGGGACAGCCGGCGGAAAACTGTTTTTT
TRBJ1-1 TRBD1 NA TRBV19 CASRQGQGWNTEAFF TGTGCCAGTAGACAGGGACAGGGTTGGAACACTGAAGCTTTCTTT
TRBJ2-1 NA NA TRBV29-1 CQRNGGDSYNEQFF TGCCAGAGAAACGGGGGAGACTCCTACAATGAGCAGTTCTTC
TRBJ1-6 NA NA TRBV4-1 CASSQGVSVNSPLHF TGCGCCAGCAGCCAAGGCGTCTCGGTCAATTCACCCCTCCACTTT